The 29 T cell receptor beta chains below all came from one sample that was sequenced in a study of OX40 agonist ivuxolimab in advanced cancers. Libraries were made using the immunoSEQ multiplex PCR assay. As stored in TCRdb, this immuneACCESS dataset retains in-frame rearrangements with V and J assigned. A fraction of the clones does not appear; measured against another copy, unresolved V genes explain less than half of the discrepancy, and the remainder lacks a known reason. The sample table holds some 40,000 clones, of which approximately 90% were seen once. About 30% of the sample is taken by the ten largest. The material sequenced was CD4+ or CD8+ T cells sorted from blood, taken in a trial of the OX40 agonist ivuxolimab. The receptors were sampled from an adult with an advanced solid tumor such as melanoma, head and neck, liver or kidney cancer.

The genes are TRBV6-5 and TRBJ2-1; D is perhaps TRBD2 (6 bases). Trimming pared 6 bases from V and 10 bases from J, leaving 13 bases between. Per the germline V gene, CDR1 is MNHEY and CDR2 is SVGAGI. CDR3 length: 12 amino acids. The CDR3 sequence is CASRPGGPEQFF. CDR3 DNA sequence: TGTGCCAGCAGACCCGGGGGACCCGAGCAGTTCTTC.

This chain links TRBV13 with TRBJ2-5; 7 bases align to TRBD1. This CDR3 is 14 amino acids long. The ends lost 2 bases at V and 4 bases at J; junction bases unmatched: 4. The germline V gene has CDR1 PRHDT and CDR2 FYEKMQ (reference sequence). The CDR3 region is CASSLRDSRETQYF. The CDR3, as DNA: TGTGCCAGCAGCTTAAGGGACAGTCGAGAGACCCAGTACTTC.

The chain couples TRBV4-3 to TRBJ1-1; no reliable D call. Trimming shortened V by 1 base and J by 4 bases, and 10 bases separated the two germline ends. Germline V gives CDR1 LGHNA, CDR2 YSLEER. CDR3 length equals 14 residues. The CDR3 is CASSQATVGTEAFF. CDR3 nucleotides: TGCGCCAGCAGCCAAGCGACGGTTGGCACTGAAGCTTTCTTT.

This clone was seen only once. The chain joins TRBV30 to TRBJ1-2; a possible D gene is TRBD1 (5 bases). The ends were cut back, 1 base at V and 3 bases at J, with 15 bases in the middle. The CDR3 loop spans 15 amino acids. Germline-derived CDR1 and CDR2 are GTSNPN and SVGIG (reference sequence). In DNA, the CDR3 is TGTGCCTGGAGTGGACACCACCAAGGGGACTATGGCTACACCTTC. This translates into CAWSGHHQGDYGYTF.

The chain has TRBV4-1 and TRBJ1-4, with no clear D. Looked up from germline, CDR1 is MGHRA and CDR2 is YSYEKL. Trimming removed 4 bases at V and 5 bases at J, with 8 bases between. The CDR3 has 13 residues. The CDR3 DNA reads as TGCGCCAGCAGCCCGCAGACGAATGAAAAACTGTTTTTT. Translated: CASSPQTNEKLFF.

This clone was counted once. The chain recombines TRBV27 with TRBJ2-1, with D hard to call. Trimming took 0 bases from V and 7 from J, leaving 7 bases between them. This CDR3 comprises 13 residues. Germline assignment: CDR1 MNHEY and CDR2 SMNVEV (reference sequence). Here the CDR3 reads CASSLSIRNEQFF. The CDR3 coding sequence is TGTGCCAGCAGTTTATCCATAAGGAATGAGCAGTTCTTC.

The chain joins TRBV10-2 to TRBJ2-3, with TRBD2 identical over 7 bases. This CDR3 comprises 16 residues. V lost 2 bases, J lost 5 bases, and 10 bases stayed unmatched. Germline CDR1 and CDR2: WSHSY and SAAADI. DNA for the CDR3: TGCGCCAGCAGTGAGGGGGGAGGGAGGGCGGAAGATACGCAGTATTTT. Its translation is CASSEGGGRAEDTQYF.

The chain combines TRBV9 with TRBJ1-4; the D gene is possibly TRBD1 (5 bases). This CDR3 spans 15 amino acids. Trimming took off 5 bases at V and 2 bases at J, with 13 bases between the two ends. CDR1 is SGDLS, CDR2 YYNGEE, per germline. For the CDR3, the DNA is TGTGCCAGCAGTAGGGGTGGAAATACTAATGAAAAACTGTTTTTT. Its protein product is CASSRGGNTNEKLFF.

CDR3 sequence: CASSAGGWQPQHF. The CDR3 bases are TGTGCCAGTAGTGCGGGGGGGTGGCAGCCCCAGCATTTT. This chain joins TRBV19 and TRBJ1-5, with D tentatively TRBD1 (5 bases). Germline V lookup: CDR1 LNHDA, CDR2 SQIVND (reference sequence). The ends were cut back, 5 bases at V and 7 bases at J, with 12 bases in the middle. The CDR3 spans 13 residues.

The V call is TRBV6-1, the J call TRBJ1-1; 7 bases match TRBD1. The length of the CDR3 is 14 residues. V was pared by 4 bases and J by 4 bases, with 6 bases of the junction left unmatched. The germline V gene encodes CDR1 MNHNS and CDR2 SASEGT. Here the CDR3 DNA reads TGTGCCAGCAGTGCGGGACAGTGGACCACTGAAGCTTTCTTT. This sequence encodes CASSAGQWTTEAFF.

This chain connects TRBV7-6 to TRBJ2-1, with TRBD2 identical over 7 bases. The trim removed 1 base at V and 0 bases at J, leaving 9 bases unmatched. Germline CDR1 is SGHVS and CDR2 is FNYEAQ. The CDR3 is 18 amino acids. In nucleotides, the CDR3 is TGTGCCAGCAGCTTAGAACCTCCGGGAGGAACCTCCTACAATGAGCAGTTCTTC. The encoded protein is CASSLEPPGGTSYNEQFF.

V usage is TRBV7-2 and J usage is TRBJ1-5; no firm D call. Germline V gene lookup returns CDR1 SGHTA and CDR2 FQGNSA. Trimming removed 5 bases from V and 3 bases from J, with 5 bases in between. The CDR3 sequence is 12 residues long. Here the CDR3 DNA reads TGTGCCAGCAGCCTGGTCAATCAGCCCCAGCATTTT. Protein product: CASSLVNQPQHF. Supplemented by reference TRBV7-2 and TRBJ1-5, the full variable domain reads GAGVSQSPSNKVTEKGKDVELRCDPISGHTALYWYRQSLGQGLEFLIYFQGNSAPDKSGLPSDRFSAERTGGSVSTLTIQRTQQEDSAVYLCASSLVNQPQHFGDGTRLSIL.

The chain links TRBV7-9 to TRBJ1-5; TRBD1 agrees at 9 bases. CDR3 length: 17 amino acids. Trimming cost V 4 bases and J 1 base; bases outside gene matches: 8. In germline, CDR1 is SEHNR, CDR2 FQNEAQ (reference sequence). The CDR3 region is CASSSTRGQGSNQPQHF. The DNA for the CDR3 is TGTGCCAGCAGCTCCACTCGAGGACAGGGGAGCAATCAGCCCCAGCATTTT.

The rearrangement uses TRBV5-1 and TRBJ2-3; 8 nucleotides agree with TRBD1. J gave up 5 bases and V 1 base, and 3 bases lay outside the gene matches. The CDR3 sequence is 14 residues long. Per the germline V gene, CDR1 is SGHRS and CDR2 is YFSETQ. The CDR3 protein is CASSLTRGQDTQYF. CDR3 nucleotide sequence: TGCGCCAGCAGCTTGACCAGGGGGCAAGATACGCAGTATTTT.

V gene TRBV7-2 combines with J gene TRBJ2-3; D is undetermined. Trimming removed 5 bases at V and 4 bases at J, with 7 bases between. This CDR3 has 12 residues. The germline gives CDR1 SGHTA, CDR2 FQGNSA. CDR3 residues: CASSPRADTQYF. The CDR3 nucleotides read TGTGCCAGCAGCCCACGAGCAGATACGCAGTATTTT.

V gene TRBV6-5 combines with J gene TRBJ2-3, with D possibly matching TRBD2 (6 bases). The V end lost 9 bases, the J end lost 7 bases, and 14 bases lay between the germline ends. Looked up from germline, CDR1 is MNHEY and CDR2 is SVGAGI. CDR3 length: 12 residues. The CDR3 reads CASGTFPHTQYF. The CDR3 coding sequence is TGTGCCAGTGGGACTTTTCCCCATACGCAGTATTTT.

The genes are TRBV27 and TRBJ2-1, with D unclear. The V gene lost 3 bases and the J gene lost 7 bases, with 10 bases spanning the gap. The CDR3 has 13 amino acids. CDR1 is MNHEY and CDR2 is SMNVEV in the germline V gene (reference sequence). The chain's CDR3 is CASSFGLINEQFF. The CDR3 DNA sequence: TGTGCCAGCAGTTTCGGGCTAATAAATGAGCAGTTCTTC.

This clone was observed a single time. This chain links TRBV9 with TRBJ2-2; TRBD2 aligns across 8 bases. V dropped 2 bases and J dropped 4; count of bases not matched to a gene: 4. CDR3 length: 15 amino acids. Germline CDR1 is SGDLS and CDR2 is YYNGEE. CDR3: CASSVGRASTGELFF. The CDR3 bases are TGTGCCAGCAGCGTCGGGAGGGCCAGCACCGGGGAGCTGTTTTTT.

This sequence joins TRBV10-2 and TRBJ1-3, with D perhaps TRBD1 (6 bases). Trimming stripped 3 bases from V and 3 bases from J, with 12 bases between. CDR3 length: 15 amino acids. The germline V gene encodes CDR1 WSHSY and CDR2 SAAADI. CDR3 residues: CASSDLGAHGNTIYF. The CDR3 DNA is TGCGCCAGCAGTGACCTGGGGGCTCATGGAAACACCATATATTTT.

J is TRBJ2-7 and V is TRBV5-5; 13 nucleotides match TRBD2. J gave up 2 bases and V 4 bases, and 6 bases lay outside the gene matches. Germline V gene sequence: CDR1 SGHKS, CDR2 YYEKEE (reference sequence). The CDR3 totals 16 residues. This CDR3 reads CASSAVGLAGAYEQYF. CDR3 sequence (DNA): TGTGCCAGCAGCGCTGTCGGACTAGCGGGAGCCTACGAGCAGTACTTC.

This chain links TRBV7-9 with TRBJ2-5; 8 positions match TRBD1. CDR1 SEHNR and CDR2 FQNEAQ come from the germline V gene (reference sequence). The J segment lost 5 bases and the V segment lost 5 bases, leaving 7 bases of the junction unmatched. The CDR3 totals 14 residues. For the CDR3, the DNA is TGTGCCAGCAGCGGACCGACAGGGGAGGAGACCCAGTACTTC. Its protein is CASSGPTGEETQYF.

The genes are TRBV6-5 and TRBJ2-1; D call uncertain. Germline V CDR1 and CDR2: MNHEY, SVGAGI. The CDR3 sequence is 11 residues long. V gave up 2 bases and J gave up 10 bases, with 6 bases separating them. The DNA of the CDR3 is TGTGCCAGCAGTTACAATTCGGAGCAGTTCTTC. This sequence encodes CASSYNSEQFF.

This clone was seen a single time. The chain recombines TRBV11-2 with TRBJ2-1, with 8 bases matching TRBD2. CDR1 and CDR2 from the germline V gene are SGHAT and FQNNGV. After removal of 4 bases from V and 8 bases from J, the junction contained 7 bases not matched to a gene. This CDR3 contains 14 residues. CDR3 protein: CASSYFGGVDEQFF. The DNA of the CDR3 is TGTGCCAGCAGCTATTTCGGGGGGGTGGATGAGCAGTTCTTC.

CDR3: CASSPGGTEAFF. CDR3 DNA sequence: TGCGCCAGCAGCCCAGGGGGTACTGAAGCTTTCTTT. J is TRBJ1-1 and V is TRBV5-1; 7 positions match TRBD1. This CDR3 comprises 12 residues. Germline assignment: CDR1 SGHRS and CDR2 YFSETQ. The trim removed 4 bases at V and 5 bases at J, leaving 2 bases unmatched. Full variable domain (missing parts from reference TRBV5-1 and TRBJ1-1): KAGVTQTPRYLIKTRGQQVTLSCSPISGHRSVSWYQQTPGQGLQFLFEYFSETQRNKGNFPGRFSGRQFSNSRSEMNVSTLELGDSALYLCASSPGGTEAFFGQGTRLTVV.

The rearrangement uses TRBV27 and TRBJ2-3, with no clear D. Per germline, CDR1 MNHEY and CDR2 SMNVEV (reference sequence). The CDR3 is made up of 15 amino acids. Deletions cut 5 bases from V and 9 bases from J, with 21 bases between. The CDR3 DNA sequence: TGTGCCAGCAGTCTTCTAGGCTCCTCCGATCCGACGCAGTATTTT. Protein sequence: CASSLLGSSDPTQYF.

V and J are TRBV7-9 and TRBJ1-2; 8 nucleotides agree with TRBD1. CDR1 is SEHNR and CDR2 is FQNEAQ in the germline V gene (reference sequence). Unmatched junction bases numbered 6, after V lost 6 bases and J lost 0 bases. CDR3 size: 15 residues. The CDR3 spells CASSSGGEANYGYTF. Written as DNA, the CDR3 is TGTGCCAGCAGTTCAGGGGGCGAAGCTAACTATGGCTACACCTTC.

This clone showed up just once. The V gene is TRBV27, the J gene TRBJ2-7; D remains ambiguous. Germline lookup yields CDR1 MNHEY and CDR2 SMNVEV (reference sequence). V gave up 4 bases and J gave up 0 bases, with 10 bases separating them. The CDR3 loop spans 14 amino acids. The CDR3 is CASSSHVSSYEQYF. CDR3 in DNA: TGTGCCAGCAGTTCGCACGTAAGCTCCTACGAGCAGTACTTC.

The DNA of the CDR3 is TGTGCCAGCAGCTTAGGAGGCGGACAGGGTGGTGAGCAGTTCTTC. The encoded protein is CASSLGGGQGGEQFF. The chain couples TRBV9 to TRBJ2-1, with TRBD1 matching over 8 bases. CDR1 and CDR2 from the germline V gene are SGDLS and YYNGEE. The length of the CDR3 is 15 residues. V shed 4 bases, J shed 9 bases, and the junction held 12 bases outside the gene matches.

V and J are TRBV9 and TRBJ1-5; D unclear. CDR3 size: 12 residues. Trimming pared 4 bases from V and 0 bases from J, leaving 2 bases between. The V gene's germline CDR1 is SGDLS and CDR2 YYNGEE. This chain's CDR3 is CASSLSNQPQHF. DNA of the CDR3: TGTGCCAGCAGCCTTAGCAATCAGCCCCAGCATTTT.